This is a list of T cell receptor beta chains from one sample in a study of cytomegalovirus exposure and HLA in healthy donors. Measured with immunoSEQ multiplex PCR; TCRdb has only the in-frame clones, and not every one. Of fewer than 95,000 clones detected, roughly two thirds appear once; the ten largest clones hold approximately 16%. Input material: PBMCs. The source of these receptors is a woman between 40 and 50 years old in good health and CMV-seropositive. Both conserved end residues are part of each CDR3. Each record gives: J gene, clone size, V gene, D gene, CDR3 DNA, CDR3 protein. The D gene is left open where the match is weak. The listing skips clone size in some rows; elsewhere it reads once, few, many or a size class.

j_call: TRBJ2-7
clone_size: .
v_call: TRBV19
d_call: .
cdr3_nt: TGTGCCAGTAGTTGGACAGACAGCTACGAGCAGTACTTC
cdr3_aa: CASSWTDSYEQYF

j_call: TRBJ1-1
clone_size: many
v_call: TRBV7-9
d_call: .
cdr3_nt: TGTGCCAGCAGTTGGGAGGGGGTGGGCACTGAAGCTTTCTTT
cdr3_aa: CASSWEGVGTEAFF

j_call: TRBJ2-1
clone_size: .
v_call: TRBV29-1
d_call: TRBD2
cdr3_nt: TGCAGCGATGGACCGGGACTAGCGGGACGGGAGCAGTTCTTC
cdr3_aa: CSDGPGLAGREQFF

j_call: TRBJ2-1
clone_size: once
v_call: TRBV6-5
d_call: .
cdr3_nt: TGTGCCAGCAGGCAGGGTAGAACCTACAATGAGCAGTTCTTC
cdr3_aa: CASRQGRTYNEQFF

j_call: TRBJ2-1
clone_size: .
v_call: TRBV18
d_call: TRBD1
cdr3_nt: TGTGCCAGCTCACAAGGGACAGGGGCGCAGAGTGAGCAGTTCTTC
cdr3_aa: CASSQGTGAQSEQFF

j_call: TRBJ2-5
clone_size: .
v_call: TRBV27
d_call: .
cdr3_nt: TGTGCCAGCAGCCTGGGGCAGCCCCGAGAGACCCAGTACTTC
cdr3_aa: CASSLGQPRETQYF

j_call: TRBJ1-1
clone_size: .
v_call: TRBV10-1
d_call: .
cdr3_nt: TGCGCCAGCAGTGAACAGGGGAACACTGAAGCTTTCTTT
cdr3_aa: CASSEQGNTEAFF

j_call: TRBJ2-2
clone_size: .
v_call: TRBV7-2
d_call: .
cdr3_nt: TGTGCCAGCAGCTTCCGGTCTGCCGGGGAGCTGTTTTTT
cdr3_aa: CASSFRSAGELFF

j_call: TRBJ2-2
clone_size: .
v_call: TRBV9
d_call: TRBD1
cdr3_nt: TGTGCCAGCAGCGTTACAGGGGTCGGGGAGCTGTTTTTT
cdr3_aa: CASSVTGVGELFF

j_call: TRBJ1-1
clone_size: .
v_call: TRBV7-8
d_call: TRBD1
cdr3_nt: TGTGCCAGCAGCTCACAGGGGAAGGTGAACACTGAAGCTTTCTTT
cdr3_aa: CASSSQGKVNTEAFF

j_call: TRBJ2-7
clone_size: once
v_call: TRBV29-1
d_call: .
cdr3_nt: TGCAGCGTTGAGAGGGACACAACCTACGAGCAGTACTTC
cdr3_aa: CSVERDTTYEQYF

j_call: TRBJ1-1
clone_size: .
v_call: TRBV27
d_call: TRBD1
cdr3_nt: TGTGCCAGCAGTCCCCAAGACAGGGGGCGTAGGAACACTGAAGCTTTCTTT
cdr3_aa: CASSPQDRGRRNTEAFF

j_call: TRBJ1-6
clone_size: .
v_call: TRBV27
d_call: .
cdr3_nt: TGTGCCAGCAGTTGGTCGGCAGGGGACTATAATTCACCCCTCCACTTT
cdr3_aa: CASSWSAGDYNSPLHF